Below, 32 T cell receptor beta chains from the same sample are listed, as sequenced in a study of T cells after yellow fever vaccination. TCRdb passed the 5' RACE reads through MiXCR, listing each CDR3 protein once. The table lists under 600,000 distinct CDR3 sequences, 21% of them singletons. Sequences were derived from PBMCs, sampled approximately 20 days after the first yellow fever vaccination. All receptors come from a man between 18 and 35 years old who received the YFV17D yellow fever vaccine.

The V call is TRBV4-2, the J call TRBJ1-1, with TRBD1 as a possible D gene (6 bases). The CDR3 runs to 16 residues. Germline lookup yields CDR1 LGHNA and CDR2 YNFKEQ. With 0 bases removed from V and 0 bases from J, the gap between germline ends came to 11 bases. The CDR3 coding sequence is TGTGCCAGCAGCCAAGATGTGAGGGGGATGAACACTGAAGCTTTCTTT. Amino acids: CASSQDVRGMNTEAFF.

In its sample, this clonotype was seen many times. This chain joins TRBV6-2 or TRBV6-3 and TRBJ2-7; 10 bases match TRBD1. CDR3 length: 17 amino acids. V trimming: 4 bases; J trimming: 0 bases; junction bases outside the gene matches: 9. Germline lookup yields CDR1 MNHEY and CDR2 SVGEGT. The CDR3 protein is CASSLPGQGMSSYEQYV. The CDR3 DNA sequence: TGTGCCAGCAGTTTGCCGGGACAGGGGATGAGCTCCTACGAGCAGTACGTC.

This clonotype was detected only a few times. The chain employs TRBV12-3 or TRBV12-4 and TRBJ1-2; TRBD1 aligns across 7 bases. V trimming: 6 bases; J trimming: 4 bases; junction bases outside the gene matches: 14. CDR3 length equals 16 residues. CDR3 loop: CASRLGGDSWIYGYTF. In nucleotides, the CDR3 is TGTGCCAGCAGGCTTGGAGGGGACAGTTGGATCTATGGCTACACCTTC.

The table lists this clonotype with a count of one. This chain joins TRBV7-3 and TRBJ2-5; 9 nucleotides match TRBD2. Germline V CDR1 and CDR2: SGHTA, FQGTGA. Losses at the gene ends were 1 base for V and 5 bases for J; bases not matched to a gene: 8. CDR3 length: 16 residues. The CDR3 bases are TGTGCCAGCAGCTTAATGGCGGGGGGGAACCTGGAGACCCAGTACTTC. This encodes CASSLMAGGNLETQYF. Variable domain in full (rest from reference TRBV7-3 and TRBJ2-5): GAGVSQTPSNKVTEKGKYVELRCDPISGHTALYWYRQSLGQGPEFLIYFQGTGAADDSGLPNDRFFAVRPEGSVSTLKIQRTERGDSAVYLCASSLMAGGNLETQYFGPGTRLLVL.

The chain has TRBV21-1 and TRBJ1-6. TRBV21-1 is termed a pseudogene. The CDR3 has 13 amino acids. CDR3 DNA: TGTGCCAGCAGCAAGCTAAGGAATTCACCCCTCCACTTT. It codes for CASSKLRNSPLHF.

The V call is TRBV5-1, the J call TRBJ2-2, with D perhaps matching TRBD2 (5 bases). CDR3 length: 14 residues. V was shortened by 6 bases and J by 6 bases, with 15 bases between the two germline ends. Germline values: CDR1 SGHRS, CDR2 YFSETQ. The CDR3 nucleotides read TGCGCCAGCAAACCGGGAACGCTGGCCGGGGAGCTGTTTTTT. Protein: CASKPGTLAGELFF.

This clonotype occurred a few times. The genes are TRBV4-3 and TRBJ1-2, with a weak D call TRBD1 (6 bases). Germline CDR1 LGHNA, CDR2 YSLEER. V was trimmed by 3 bases and J by 0 bases, leaving 14 bases between them. This CDR3 is built from 16 residues. Here the CDR3 reads CASSHLGQPANYGYTF. CDR3 DNA sequence: TGCGCCAGCAGCCACCTTGGACAGCCTGCTAACTATGGCTACACCTTC.

V is TRBV15 and J is TRBJ1-2; D gene uncertain. In germline, CDR1 is LNHNV, CDR2 YYDKDF (reference sequence). The CDR3 extends over 12 amino acids. The CDR3, as DNA: TGTACCTCGACCGGGTTTCACTATGGCTACACCTTC. It codes for CTSTGFHYGYTF.

Only a few counts were recorded for this clonotype. The gene calls are TRBV5-6 and TRBJ2-5; 10 bases fit TRBD2. The CDR3 consists of 11 residues. Germline V gives CDR1 SGHDT, CDR2 YYEEEE. The J segment lost 12 bases and the V segment lost 4 bases, leaving 3 bases of the junction unmatched. The CDR3 protein is CASSLGLAEYF. In nucleotides, the CDR3 is TGTGCCAGCAGCCTCGGACTAGCGGAGTACTTC. The full variable domain, rest sourced from reference TRBV5-6 and TRBJ2-5, is DAGVTQSPTHLIKTRGQQVTLRCSPKSGHDTVSWYQQALGQGPQFIFQYYEEEERQRGNFPDRFSGHQFPNYSSELNVNALLLGDSALYLCASSLGLAEYFGPGTRLLVL.

The table lists this clonotype with a few counts. V usage is TRBV5-1 and J usage is TRBJ2-1; maybe TRBD2 (6 bases). The CDR3 contains 17 residues. V gave up 0 bases and J gave up 5 bases, with 18 bases separating them. Germline V CDR1 and CDR2: SGHRS, YFSETQ. The CDR3: CASSLADDGGPNNEQFF. The CDR3 coding sequence is TGCGCCAGCAGCTTGGCGGATGATGGAGGGCCCAACAATGAGCAGTTCTTC. Supplemented by reference TRBV5-1 and TRBJ2-1, the full variable domain reads KAGVTQTPRYLIKTRGQQVTLSCSPISGHRSVSWYQQTPGQGLQFLFEYFSETQRNKGNFPGRFSGRQFSNSRSEMNVSTLELGDSALYLCASSLADDGGPNNEQFFGPGTRLTVL.

This clonotype was seen only a few times. The chain links TRBV19 to TRBJ1-1; D unresolved. V lost 5 bases and J lost 5, with 15 bases in between. The CDR3 contains 14 residues. The germline CDR1 and CDR2 sequences are LNHDA and SQIVND (reference sequence). The CDR3 bases are TGTGCCAGTAGTCCGCTAAGGGTTGGGACTGAAGCTTTCTTT. Translated: CASSPLRVGTEAFF.

In its sample, this clonotype was seen once. The chain links TRBV18 to TRBJ2-3, with a tentative D call TRBD1 (5 bases). Trimming stripped 0 bases from V and 4 bases from J, with 11 bases between. The length of the CDR3 is 15 residues. In germline, CDR1 is KGHSH, CDR2 LQKENI. The CDR3 reads CASSPPRKQADTQYF. The CDR3 nucleotides read TGTGCCAGCTCACCACCGCGAAAACAGGCAGATACGCAGTATTTT.

The V and J genes are TRBV7-9 and TRBJ1-2, with D possibly matching TRBD1 (5 bases). CDR1 is SEHNR and CDR2 is FQNEAQ in the germline V gene (reference sequence). The V end was cut by 7 bases, the J end by 7 bases, with 16 bases between. The CDR3 has 13 amino acids. The DNA for the CDR3 is TGTGCCAGCACCATTCCCGGGGGGACTGGCTACACCTTC. Its protein is CASTIPGGTGYTF. Full variable domain (rest looked up from reference TRBV7-9 and TRBJ1-2): DTGVSQNPRHKITKRGQNVTFRCDPISEHNRLYWYRQTLGQGPEFLTYFQNEAQLEKSRLLSDRFSAERPKGSFSTLEIQRTEQGDSAMYLCASTIPGGTGYTFGSGTRLTVV.

V gene TRBV9 combines with J gene TRBJ2-5; the D gene is possibly TRBD2 (6 bases). This CDR3 comprises 13 residues. Deletions cut 3 bases from V and 10 bases from J, with 16 bases between. Germline-derived CDR1 and CDR2 are SGDLS and YYNGEE. Here the CDR3 DNA reads TGTGCCAGCAGCGCTATGACGGGGGAGGTCCAGTACTTC. Protein sequence: CASSAMTGEVQYF.

This clonotype occurred once. V and J are TRBV10-3 and TRBJ2-3; D gene ambiguous. Trimming took off 1 base at V and 0 bases at J, with 11 bases between the two ends. There are 16 residues in the CDR3. Germline lookup yields CDR1 ENHRY and CDR2 SYGVKD. CDR3 coding DNA: TGTGCCATCAGTGAGTTTGGGGATCCTAGCACAGATACGCAGTATTTT. It codes for CAISEFGDPSTDTQYF.

This clonotype showed up many times. The gene calls are TRBV5-1 and TRBJ2-7; weak D call: TRBD2 (5 bases). This CDR3 comprises 14 residues. Looked up from germline, CDR1 is SGHRS and CDR2 is YFSETQ. Trimming stripped 4 bases from V and 7 bases from J, with 18 bases between. CDR3 loop: CASSGDISGWEQYF. The CDR3 DNA sequence: TGCGCCAGCAGCGGTGACATATCGGGGTGGGAGCAGTACTTC.

Many counts were recorded for this clonotype. This chain uses TRBV7-3 with TRBJ1-1, with D hard to call. CDR3 length: 15 residues. The V end was cut by 1 base, the J end by 4 bases, with 13 bases between. Looked up from germline, CDR1 is SGHTA and CDR2 is FQGTGA. The CDR3 loop reads CASSLNPTVSTEAFF. The CDR3 nucleotides are TGTGCCAGCAGCTTAAACCCTACAGTGAGCACTGAAGCTTTCTTT.

This clonotype has just a few counts. The CDR3 sequence: CASSSTGSYEQYV. The CDR3 DNA reads TGTGCCAGCAGTTCGACAGGGTCTTACGAGCAGTACGTC. J is TRBJ2-7 and V is TRBV6-2 or TRBV6-3, with 7 bases lining up with TRBD1. The V and J ends lost 4 bases and 4 bases, in that order; junction bases with no gene match: 4. Looked up from germline, CDR1 is MNHEY and CDR2 is SVGEGT. The CDR3 sequence is 13 residues long.

This chain joins TRBV14 and TRBJ2-1; tentatively, D is TRBD2 (5 bases). The CDR3 length is 16 residues. Germline lookup yields CDR1 SGHDN and CDR2 FVKESK. Between the trimmed V and J ends, which lost 0 bases and 4 bases, there was a span of 13 bases. CDR3 protein: CASSQERRGLYNEQFF. For the CDR3, the DNA is TGTGCCAGCAGCCAAGAAAGACGGGGATTGTACAATGAGCAGTTCTTC.

The CDR3 loop is CASSFDRLNQPQHF. The CDR3 DNA follows: TGTGCCAGCAGCTTCGACAGATTAAATCAGCCCCAGCATTTT. The V and J genes are TRBV11-2 and TRBJ1-5, with D tentatively TRBD1 (5 bases). Germline V CDR1 and CDR2: SGHAT, FQNNGV. With 3 bases removed from V and 4 bases from J, the gap between germline ends came to 10 bases. The CDR3 length is 14 residues.

This chain uses TRBV7-9 with TRBJ2-3; tentative D call: TRBD2 (5 bases). Germline assignment: CDR1 SEHNR and CDR2 FQNEAQ (reference sequence). The CDR3 covers 15 residues. Trimming removed 3 bases from V and 5 bases from J, with 15 bases in between. CDR3 protein: CASSFRTGGGDTQYF. The DNA for the CDR3 is TGTGCCAGCAGCTTCCGGACCGGAGGTGGAGATACGCAGTATTTT.

This clonotype came up a few times. The chain is built from TRBV5-5 and TRBJ2-1, with D maybe TRBD2 (6 bases). Germline values: CDR1 SGHKS, CDR2 YYEKEE (reference sequence). Trimming left V 4 bases short and J 6 bases short, with 14 bases between. This CDR3 region has 14 residues. For the CDR3, the DNA is TGTGCCAGCAGCGACAGTCGGGGGAGCAATGAGCAGTTCTTC. It is translated as CASSDSRGSNEQFF.

The rearrangement uses TRBV28 and TRBJ2-7, with 9 bases aligning to TRBD1. There are 14 residues in the CDR3. V shed 5 bases and J 2 bases; nucleotides not matched to a gene: 4. Germline CDR1 and CDR2: MDHEN and SYDVKM. For the CDR3, the DNA is TGTGCCAGCAGTGGGACAGGGACCGCCTACGAGCAGTACGTC. Protein sequence: CASSGTGTAYEQYV.

This rearrangement joins TRBV6-5 to TRBJ2-3; 7 bases match TRBD1. Trimming at V came to 2 bases and at J to 0 bases, leaving 2 bases not matched to a gene. CDR1 MNHEY and CDR2 SVGAGI come from the germline V gene. The CDR3 is made up of 15 amino acids. CDR3 sequence reads: CASSYGDRSTDTQYF. CDR3 sequence (DNA): TGTGCCAGCAGTTACGGGGACAGAAGCACAGATACGCAGTATTTT.

This clonotype was seen only a few times. The J gene is TRBJ2-5, the V gene TRBV12-3 or TRBV12-4, with D possibly being TRBD1 (5 bases). V lost 3 bases, J lost 1 base, and 12 bases lay in between. The CDR3 consists of 15 residues. CDR3 region: CASSLEGHPQETQYF. The CDR3 DNA sequence: TGTGCCAGCAGTTTGGAAGGACACCCCCAAGAGACCCAGTACTTC.

The chain recombines TRBV12-3 or TRBV12-4 with TRBJ1-1; D is possibly TRBD1 (5 bases). The CDR3 runs 14 residues. V was trimmed by 3 bases and J by 4 bases, leaving 12 bases between them. Written as DNA, the CDR3 is TGTGCCAGCAGTTTTAATGTCGGGGGCACTGAAGCTTTCTTT. Protein sequence: CASSFNVGGTEAFF.

The chain has TRBV5-1 and TRBJ1-1; D may be TRBD1 (6 bases). Trimming stripped 5 bases from V and 1 base from J, with 18 bases between. The CDR3 loop spans 16 amino acids. From germline, CDR1 is SGHRS and CDR2 YFSETQ. As DNA, the CDR3 is TGCGCCAGCAGACCCAGAGGGGGAGACTCGAACACTGAAGCTTTCTTT. It yields the protein CASRPRGGDSNTEAFF. Full variable domain (missing parts from reference TRBV5-1 and TRBJ1-1): KAGVTQTPRYLIKTRGQQVTLSCSPISGHRSVSWYQQTPGQGLQFLFEYFSETQRNKGNFPGRFSGRQFSNSRSEMNVSTLELGDSALYLCASRPRGGDSNTEAFFGQGTRLTVV.

This clonotype was seen a handful of times. The V gene is TRBV7-3, the J gene TRBJ2-7; 7 nucleotides align to TRBD1. Trimming removed 6 bases from V and 7 bases from J; junction bases left unmatched: 15. The V gene's germline CDR1 is SGHTA and CDR2 FQGTGA. The CDR3 covers 15 residues. The CDR3 sequence: CASSLTGTANLEQYF. The CDR3 nucleotides are TGTGCCAGCAGTTTGACCGGGACAGCCAACCTTGAGCAGTACTTC.

This chain links TRBV5-1 with TRBJ2-3; no reliable D call. CDR1 and CDR2 from the germline V gene are SGHRS and YFSETQ. V was cut by 2 bases and J by 3 bases, with 16 bases left in between. The CDR3 spans 16 residues. The CDR3 reads CASSLARPEGTDTQYF. In nucleotides, the CDR3 is TGCGCCAGCAGCTTAGCGCGCCCGGAAGGGACAGATACGCAGTATTTT.

The CDR3 DNA sequence: TGTGCCAGCAGTGATCCCCGCAACAGGAACACTGAAGCTTTCTTT. Protein: CASSDPRNRNTEAFF. The rearrangement joins TRBV2 to TRBJ1-1; D unclear. CDR1 SNHLY and CDR2 FYNNEI come from the germline V gene. The CDR3 runs to 15 residues. V was clipped by 3 bases and J by 1 base, with 12 bases between them.

The V gene is TRBV5-5, the J gene TRBJ1-2; D is uncertain. The CDR3 runs to 14 residues. Trimming removed 2 bases from V and 3 bases from J, with 11 bases in between. CDR1 SGHKS and CDR2 YYEKEE come from the germline V gene (reference sequence). The CDR3 loop reads CASSFTVGDYGYTF. In DNA, the CDR3 is TGTGCCAGCAGCTTTACAGTCGGTGACTATGGCTACACCTTC.

In its sample, this clonotype was seen a few times. This chain uses TRBV5-1 with TRBJ1-5, with D uncertain. The CDR3 extends over 11 amino acids. Between the trimmed V and J ends, which lost 3 bases and 9 bases, there was a span of 7 bases. Germline V gene data show CDR1 as SGHRS and CDR2 as YFSETQ. In DNA, the CDR3 is TGCGCCAGCAGCTGTCGTCTGCCCCAGCATTTT. It is translated as CASSCRLPQHF.